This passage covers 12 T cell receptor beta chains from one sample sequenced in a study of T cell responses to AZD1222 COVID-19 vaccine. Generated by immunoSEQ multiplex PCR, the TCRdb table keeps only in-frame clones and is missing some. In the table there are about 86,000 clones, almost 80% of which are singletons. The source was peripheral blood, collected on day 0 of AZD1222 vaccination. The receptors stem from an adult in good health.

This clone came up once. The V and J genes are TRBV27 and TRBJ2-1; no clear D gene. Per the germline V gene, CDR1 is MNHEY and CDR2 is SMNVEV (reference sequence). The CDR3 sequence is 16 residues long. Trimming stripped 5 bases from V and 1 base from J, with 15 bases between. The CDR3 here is CASSLNYRRSYNEQFF. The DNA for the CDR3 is TGTGCCAGCAGTCTAAATTATAGGAGATCCTACAATGAGCAGTTCTTC.

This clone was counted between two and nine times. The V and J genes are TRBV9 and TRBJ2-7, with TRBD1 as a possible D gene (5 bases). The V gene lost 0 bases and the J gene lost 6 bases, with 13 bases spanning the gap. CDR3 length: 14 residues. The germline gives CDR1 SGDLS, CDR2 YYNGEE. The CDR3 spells CASSVAQAWSEQYF. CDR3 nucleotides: TGTGCCAGCAGCGTAGCACAGGCATGGAGCGAGCAGTACTTC.

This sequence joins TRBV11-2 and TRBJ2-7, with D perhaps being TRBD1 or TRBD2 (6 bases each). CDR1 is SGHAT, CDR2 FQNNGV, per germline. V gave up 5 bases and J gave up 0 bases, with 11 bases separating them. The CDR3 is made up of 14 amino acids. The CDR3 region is CASSRGDISYEQYF. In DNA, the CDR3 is TGTGCCAGCAGCAGGGGGGACATCTCCTACGAGCAGTACTTC.

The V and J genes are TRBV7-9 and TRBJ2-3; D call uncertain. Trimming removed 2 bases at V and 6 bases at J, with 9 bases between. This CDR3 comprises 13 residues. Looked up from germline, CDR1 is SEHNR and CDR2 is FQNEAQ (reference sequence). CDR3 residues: CASSLRLGDTQYF. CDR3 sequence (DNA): TGTGCCAGCAGCTTAAGGCTTGGCGATACGCAGTATTTT.

The CDR3 reads CASSQTRGNTIYF. CDR3 in DNA: TGTGCCAGCAGCCAGACCAGAGGGAACACCATATATTTT. The chain combines TRBV7-9 with TRBJ1-3; D remains unclear. There are 13 residues in the CDR3. V lost 5 bases and J 7 bases, leaving 12 bases between the germline ends. Germline CDR1 SEHNR, CDR2 FQNEAQ (reference sequence).

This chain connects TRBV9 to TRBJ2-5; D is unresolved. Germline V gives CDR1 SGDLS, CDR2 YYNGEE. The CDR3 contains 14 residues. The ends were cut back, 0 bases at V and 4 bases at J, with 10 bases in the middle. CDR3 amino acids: CASSVVGYGETQYF. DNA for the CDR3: TGTGCCAGCAGCGTAGTCGGCTATGGAGAGACCCAGTACTTC.

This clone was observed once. This CDR3 is CASSYRGGDTEAFF. The CDR3 DNA is TGTGCCAGCAGTTACAGGGGCGGTGACACTGAAGCTTTCTTT. V and J are TRBV6-5 and TRBJ1-1, with D perhaps matching TRBD1 (5 bases). There are 14 residues in the CDR3. The V gene's germline CDR1 is MNHEY and CDR2 SVGAGI. Trimming took 2 bases from V and 3 from J, leaving 10 bases between them.

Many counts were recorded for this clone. CDR3 sequence: CASSPTGYTEAFF. DNA for the CDR3: TGTGCCAGCAGCCCGACAGGGTACACTGAAGCTTTCTTT. V and J are TRBV28 and TRBJ1-1, with 7 bases aligning to TRBD1. CDR1 MDHEN and CDR2 SYDVKM come from the germline V gene. J was trimmed by 3 bases and V by 6 bases; bases with no gene match: 4. CDR3 length: 13 residues.

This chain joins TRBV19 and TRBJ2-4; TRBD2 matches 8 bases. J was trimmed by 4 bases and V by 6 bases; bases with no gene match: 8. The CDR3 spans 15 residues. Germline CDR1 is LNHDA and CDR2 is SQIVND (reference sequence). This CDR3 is CASSTGTRVKNIQYF. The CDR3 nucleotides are TGTGCCAGTAGCACCGGGACTAGGGTGAAAAACATTCAGTACTTC. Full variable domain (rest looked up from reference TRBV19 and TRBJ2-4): DGGITQSPKYLFRKEGQNVTLSCEQNLNHDAMYWYRQDPGQGLRLIYYSQIVNDFQKGDIAEGYSVSREKKESFPLTVTSAQKNPTAFYLCASSTGTRVKNIQYFGAGTRLSVL.

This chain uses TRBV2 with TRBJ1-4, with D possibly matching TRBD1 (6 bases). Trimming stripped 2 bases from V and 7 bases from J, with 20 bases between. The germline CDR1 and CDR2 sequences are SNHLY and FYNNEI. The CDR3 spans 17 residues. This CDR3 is CASSERAPGQLGEKLFF. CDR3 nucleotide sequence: TGTGCCAGCAGTGAAAGGGCACCTGGACAGCTCGGTGAAAAACTGTTTTTT.

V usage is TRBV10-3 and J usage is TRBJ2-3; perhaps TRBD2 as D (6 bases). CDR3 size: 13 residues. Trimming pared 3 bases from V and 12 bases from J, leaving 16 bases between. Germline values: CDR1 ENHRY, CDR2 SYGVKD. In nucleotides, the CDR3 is TGTGCCATCAGTGACGGCGCGGGAAAAATCCAGTATTTT. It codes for CAISDGAGKIQYF.

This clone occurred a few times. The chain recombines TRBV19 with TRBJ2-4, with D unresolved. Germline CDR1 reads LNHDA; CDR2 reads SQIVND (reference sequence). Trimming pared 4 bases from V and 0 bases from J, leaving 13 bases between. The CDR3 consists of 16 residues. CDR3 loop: CASSRRSILAKNIQYF. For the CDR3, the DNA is TGTGCCAGTAGTAGACGTTCGATCTTAGCCAAAAACATTCAGTACTTC.